Reported below is one T cell receptor (beta chain). Its target is unknown. The sample originates from a study of shared clonotypes between healthy human individuals. Libraries were prepared by immunoSEQ multiplex PCR; TCRdb keeps only in-frame clonotypes and omits some of them. The data contain 520,000 or so clones, 79% of them singletons. Findings of the study overall: Blood was the sole source, and tissue repertoires probably differ. Having only a few donors restricted how much genetic and exposure-history diversity was captured.

Input material: PBMCs. This TCR was recovered from a woman in her forties in good health. Some clones in this sample may be carry-over from other donors' samples.

The CDR3 spells CASRGTGTYEQYF. The CDR3 DNA is TGCGCCAGCAGGGGGACAGGGACCTACGAGCAGTACTTC. The genes are TRBV4-1 and TRBJ2-7; 9 bases match TRBD1. The V gene end was trimmed by 6 bases and the J gene end by 2 bases; junction bases not matched to a gene: 2. This CDR3 contains 13 residues. Looked up from germline, CDR1 is MGHRA and CDR2 is YSYEKL.